A single sample is the source of the 22 T cell receptor beta chains below, sequenced in a study of neurological immune-mediated disorders. TCRdb re-derived calls from the 5' RACE reads in MiXCR, one entry per CDR3 protein. The sample shows fewer than 45,000 distinct CDR3 sequences, more than 9.5% of them seen only once. Regarding time point: technical triplicate 1. The specimen sequenced was PBMCs. The receptors originated from a man between 60 and 70 years old with HTLV-1-associated myelopathy (HAM/TSP).

The chain combines TRBV20-1 with TRBJ1-6; 9 positions match TRBD1. Germline values: CDR1 DFQATT, CDR2 SNEGSKA (reference sequence). V shed 5 bases and J 9 bases; nucleotides not matched to a gene: 5. The CDR3 consists of 13 residues. The CDR3 spells CSAWHRGLSPLHF. CDR3 DNA sequence: TGCAGTGCTTGGCACAGGGGGCTTTCACCCCTCCACTTT.

This clonotype was recorded many times. This chain links TRBV5-1 with TRBJ2-2; 7 bases are shared with TRBD2. V trimming: 5 bases; J trimming: 6 bases; junction bases outside the gene matches: 4. The germline CDR1 and CDR2 sequences are SGHRS and YFSETQ. The CDR3 spans 13 residues. The CDR3 here is CASRAGDAGELFF. In nucleotides, the CDR3 is TGCGCCAGCAGGGCGGGGGACGCCGGGGAGCTGTTTTTT.

This clonotype has ten or more counts. The rearrangement uses TRBV5-6 and TRBJ2-4, with 11 bases lining up with TRBD2. Trimming at V came to 1 base and at J to 9 bases, leaving 12 bases not matched to a gene. The CDR3 length is 17 residues. The V gene's germline CDR1 is SGHDT and CDR2 YYEEEE. DNA of the CDR3: TGTGCCAGCAGCTTGCGTTTAGCGGGAGGGCCCCTTGTCATTCAGTACTTC. Its translation: CASSLRLAGGPLVIQYF.

The V gene is TRBV7-2, the J gene TRBJ1-2; TRBD1 matches 9 bases. The germline CDR1 and CDR2 sequences are SGHTA and FQGNSA. V was pared by 5 bases and J by 7 bases, with 14 bases of the junction left unmatched. The CDR3 has 16 residues. CDR3 sequence (DNA): TGTGCCAGCAGCGCTCGACCTACAGGGGGCGCAGGTGGCTACACCTTC. Translation gives CASSARPTGGAGGYTF.

This clonotype was counted many times. The chain uses TRBV5-1 and TRBJ1-1; a weak D match, TRBD1 (5 bases). V lost 6 bases, J lost 0 bases, and 9 bases lay in between. Per germline, CDR1 SGHRS and CDR2 YFSETQ. The CDR3 covers 13 residues. Here the CDR3 DNA reads TGCGCCAGCAAGAGGGACCTGAACACTGAAGCTTTCTTT. It yields the protein CASKRDLNTEAFF. The full variable domain, with the rest looked up from reference TRBV5-1 and TRBJ1-1, is KAGVTQTPRYLIKTRGQQVTLSCSPISGHRSVSWYQQTPGQGLQFLFEYFSETQRNKGNFPGRFSGRQFSNSRSEMNVSTLELGDSALYLCASKRDLNTEAFFGQGTRLTVV.

V usage is TRBV5-1 and J usage is TRBJ2-1; TRBD1 aligns across 7 bases. Germline CDR1 SGHRS, CDR2 YFSETQ. J lost 9 bases, V lost 1 base, and 7 bases had no gene match. CDR3 length: 14 amino acids. The CDR3 DNA reads as TGCGCCAGCAGCTTGCGTGTGAAGGGGGCTGAGCAGTTCTTC. Protein sequence: CASSLRVKGAEQFF.

This clonotype has at least ten counts. The gene calls are TRBV20-1 and TRBJ1-4; no definite D call. This CDR3 has 12 amino acids. The germline CDR1 and CDR2 sequences are DFQATT and SNEGSKA (reference sequence). The CDR3 is CSGYGTNEKLFF. The DNA for the CDR3 is TGCAGCGGCTACGGGACTAATGAAAAACTGTTTTTT.

This clonotype was counted many times. V and J are TRBV25-1 and TRBJ1-1; possibly TRBD1 for D (5 bases). V was clipped by 0 bases and J by 5 bases, with 13 bases between them. From germline, CDR1 is MGHDK and CDR2 SYGVNS. The CDR3 is 15 amino acids. CDR3 in DNA: TGTGCCAGCAGTGAATATCGGGCAGGGTGGACTGAAGCTTTCTTT. Translation: CASSEYRAGWTEAFF.

This clonotype came up many times. This chain uses TRBV6-2 or TRBV6-3 with TRBJ2-1; TRBD2 agrees at 8 bases. Germline CDR1 reads MNHEY; CDR2 reads SVGEGT. The V segment lost 6 bases and the J segment 14 bases; nucleotides outside the gene matches: 21. The CDR3 extends over 16 amino acids. Here the CDR3 reads CASSPAGGGRTFGKFF. The CDR3 nucleotides read TGTGCCAGCAGCCCGGCAGGTGGCGGGAGGACATTTGGGAAGTTCTTC.

This clonotype was seen at least ten times. V usage is TRBV28 and J usage is TRBJ1-1, with 7 bases fitting TRBD1. V shed 8 bases and J 1 base; nucleotides not matched to a gene: 13. Germline V gene data show CDR1 as MDHEN and CDR2 as SYDVKM. The CDR3 contains 16 residues. CDR3 sequence (DNA): TGTGCCAGCCCCTCCTCCGCCGGGACAGCGAACACTGAAGCTTTCTTT. It codes for CASPSSAGTANTEAFF.

This clonotype has at least ten counts. The V gene is TRBV4-1, the J gene TRBJ2-7; D may match TRBD1 or TRBD2 (5 bases each). V was pared by 1 base and J by 2 bases, with 9 bases between. CDR1 and CDR2 (germline): MGHRA, YSYEKL. The CDR3 has 14 residues. The CDR3 DNA follows: TGCGCCAGCAGCCAAGGGGACGGAGCCTACGAGCAGTACTTC. Translated: CASSQGDGAYEQYF.

This clonotype was found once. A junction end diverges from the germline sequence, so it may reflect a read error. The gene calls are TRBV6-1 and TRBJ1-6; 7 bases map to TRBD1. Germline CDR1 and CDR2: MNHNS and SASEGT. This CDR3 spans 15 amino acids. In DNA, the CDR3 is TGTGCCAGCCGAGGGCAACAGGGGAAGTTTGCGCCCCCCCACTTT. Protein: CASRGQQGKFAPPHF.

This clonotype occurred many times. The chain links TRBV27 to TRBJ2-1; 10 nucleotides match TRBD2. This CDR3 contains 13 residues. CDR1 MNHEY and CDR2 SMNVEV come from the germline V gene (reference sequence). Trimming took 6 bases from V and 9 from J; bases not matched to a gene: 5. In DNA, the CDR3 is TGTGCCAGCAGACTAGCGGGATTGAGTGAGCAGTTCTTC. Amino acids: CASRLAGLSEQFF.

There are many counts of this clonotype. The V call is TRBV5-5, the J call TRBJ2-5; TRBD2 matches 8 bases. The germline gives CDR1 SGHKS, CDR2 YYEKEE (reference sequence). V dropped 1 base and J dropped 5; count of bases not matched to a gene: 4. The CDR3 covers 14 residues. The CDR3 bases are TGTGCCAGCAGCTTGCAGGGGACTAGGGAGACCCAGTACTTC. Protein product: CASSLQGTRETQYF.

In its sample, this clonotype was seen many times. This sequence joins TRBV5-5 and TRBJ2-1; 12 bases match TRBD2. The germline gives CDR1 SGHKS, CDR2 YYEKEE (reference sequence). The junction had 5 bases not matched to a gene; V was cut back by 4 bases and J by 6 bases. There are 15 residues in the CDR3. The CDR3 spells CASSTGLAGSNEQFF. The CDR3 DNA reads as TGTGCCAGCAGCACCGGACTAGCGGGGTCCAATGAGCAGTTCTTC.

This clonotype was seen many times. This rearrangement joins TRBV6-1 to TRBJ2-4, with D possibly being TRBD1 or TRBD2 (5 bases each). Trimming stripped 6 bases from V and 13 bases from J, with 16 bases between. CDR1 is MNHNS and CDR2 is SASEGT in the germline V gene. The CDR3 extends over 12 amino acids. The CDR3 region has the DNA TGTGCCAGCAGCCTGTATCCGGGGCCGCAGTACTTC. Translation: CASSLYPGPQYF.

This clonotype was observed a few times. The gene calls are TRBV28 and TRBJ1-5, with D unresolved. Germline values: CDR1 MDHEN, CDR2 SYDVKM. This CDR3 has 12 residues. Between the trimmed V and J ends, which lost 2 bases and 7 bases, there was a span of 6 bases. The CDR3 here is CASSLGEQPQHF. Written as DNA, the CDR3 is TGTGCCAGCAGTTTAGGGGAACAGCCCCAGCATTTT. Drawing the rest from reference TRBV28 and TRBJ1-5, the complete variable domain is DVKVTQSSRYLVKRTGEKVFLECVQDMDHENMFWYRQDPGLGLRLIYFSYDVKMKEKGDIPEGYSVSREKKERFSLILESASTNQTSMYLCASSLGEQPQHFGDGTRLSIL.

As regards this clonotype: Here the CDR3 omits its conserved ending phenylalanine or tryptophan, so a read error is the likely source. The limits of the CDR3 on the DNA are not certain, so only TCRdb's listed CDR3 is given. This chain joins TRBV29-1 and TRBJ2-7; the D call TRBD2 from the table was never checked on the DNA. The CDR3 comprises 12 residues, both ends counted. CDR1 and CDR2 from the germline V gene are SQVTM and ANQGSEA. The CDR3 spells CSVSEGAYEQHL.

This clonotype has a count of ten or more. The chain links TRBV20-1 to TRBJ2-7, with TRBD1 matching 8 bases. The CDR3 is 15 residues long. Germline V gene lookup returns CDR1 DFQATT and CDR2 SNEGSKA (reference sequence). The trim removed 1 base at V and 4 bases at J, leaving 9 bases unmatched. The CDR3 coding sequence is TGCAGTGCTAGAGCAGGGGCAGGGGGCTTGTACGAGCAGTACTTC. It yields the protein CSARAGAGGLYEQYF.

This clonotype has ten or more counts. In nucleotides, the CDR3 is TGTGCCAGCAACGAGGCCCCGGCAAGGCCCACAGATACGCAGTATTTT. The encoded protein is CASNEAPARPTDTQYF. The chain links TRBV12-3 or TRBV12-4 to TRBJ2-3; no firm D call. This CDR3 has 16 amino acids. V lost 7 bases and J 2 bases, leaving 19 bases between the germline ends.

This clonotype was picked up many times. This chain connects TRBV3-1 to TRBJ2-7; TRBD1 or TRBD2 may be the D gene (5 bases each). The germline V gene has CDR1 LGHDT and CDR2 YNNKEL (reference sequence). V was shortened by 8 bases and J by 3 bases, with 5 bases between the two germline ends. There are 10 residues in the CDR3. The CDR3 region has the DNA TGTGCCAGCGGGGGCTACGAGCAGTACTTC. Translated, it gives CASGGYEQYF.

This clonotype occurred many times. The chain is built from TRBV20-1 and TRBJ2-2, with D unresolved. Per germline, CDR1 DFQATT and CDR2 SNEGSKA (reference sequence). The CDR3 covers 14 residues. The V end was cut by 1 base, the J end by 2 bases, with 8 bases between. The CDR3 coding sequence is TGCAGTGCTAGAGCGGGCGGAAACACCGGGGAGCTGTTTTTT. This sequence encodes CSARAGGNTGELFF.